This T cell receptor (beta chain) was observed in a study of tumor-infiltrating lymphocytes in primary liver carcinoma. Taking about 18-31 mg of unsorted bulk tissue, the authors co-extracted RNA and DNA. TCR beta cDNA was reverse-transcribed from around 0.55 ug of total RNA. The reaction used a constant-region primer and ProtoScript II reverse transcriptase. Amplification in three nested multiplex PCR rounds with slightly modified ARM-PCR gave rise to TCR beta libraries. The study ran its first two PCR rounds for around 9 cycles each, using TRBV1-TRBV30 forward primers and a C-beta reverse primer. Each CDR3 protein gets one entry after TCRdb re-called the multiplex PCR reads with MiXCR. This table has around 71,000 distinct CDR3 sequences, 71% appearing once. Trimming left V 4 bases short and J 3 bases short, with 21 bases between. The length of the CDR3 is 17 residues. CDR1 is SEHNR and CDR2 is FQNEAQ in the germline V gene (reference sequence).

The source of this sequence is a woman aged 55-69 years with primary liver carcinoma and hepatitis B virus infection. V is TRBV7-9 and J is TRBJ1-1; possible D gene TRBD1, 6 bases. Sequencing was performed on liver tumor tissue from sampling region 4. As for subset: tumor region T4, right-lateral pole. The CDR3 protein is CASSCVGAGAMDTEAFF. The DNA for the CDR3 is TGTGCCAGCAGCTGTGTTGGTGCGGGGGCCATGGACACTGAAGCTTTCTTT.